Listed here are 15 T cell receptor beta chains from one sample, sequenced in a study of shared clonotypes between healthy human individuals. Sequencing was performed with immunoSEQ multiplex PCR; in TCRdb, only in-frame clones are kept and a portion is missing. The sample holds some 2,000,000 clones, 95% seen once. Sequencing was performed on naive CD4+ T cells sorted from blood. Sample subset: CD45RA+ positively selected. All receptors derive from a man in his late teens or twenties in good health.

The rearrangement joins TRBV30 to TRBJ2-7; 13 positions match TRBD2. CDR1 is GTSNPN and CDR2 is SVGIG in the germline V gene (reference sequence). The CDR3 is 15 residues long. V lost 0 bases to trimming and J lost 7 bases; unmatched junction nucleotides: 6. CDR3 in amino acids: CAWSVGLAGKEEQYF. CDR3 nucleotide sequence: TGTGCCTGGAGTGTGGGACTAGCGGGGAAGGAAGAGCAGTACTTC. Based on the CDR3 plus reference TRBV30 and TRBJ2-7, the full variable domain is SQTIHQWPATLVQPVGSPLSLECTVEGTSNPNLYWYRQAAGRGLQLLFYSVGIGQISSEVPQNLSASRPQDRQFILSSKKLLLSDSGFYLCAWSVGLAGKEEQYFGPGTRLTVT.

As for this clone: The sample contains more than one DNA sequence encoding this CDR3. The CDR3 sequence: CASSPRQEETQYF. Written as DNA, the CDR3 is TGTGCCAGCTCACCCAGACAGGAAGAGACCCAGTACTTC. V usage is TRBV18 and J usage is TRBJ2-5; D may be TRBD1 (6 bases). The V gene lost 3 bases and the J gene lost 3 bases, with 8 bases spanning the gap. CDR3 length equals 13 residues. Germline V gene sequence: CDR1 KGHSH, CDR2 LQKENI.

V and J are TRBV7-9 and TRBJ1-5; 8 bases are shared with TRBD1. V was clipped by 4 bases and J by 6 bases; unmatched bases: 5. This CDR3 is built from 14 residues. CDR1 is SEHNR, CDR2 FQNEAQ, per germline (reference sequence). CDR3 sequence (DNA): TGTGCCAGCAGCTCTCAGGGGGCTGGTCAGCCCCAGCATTTT. Its translation is CASSSQGAGQPQHF.

The V gene is TRBV2, the J gene TRBJ1-1; D gene uncertain. From germline, CDR1 is SNHLY and CDR2 FYNNEI. This CDR3 comprises 13 residues. Trimming took off 7 bases at V and 0 bases at J, with 9 bases between the two ends. CDR3 amino acids: CASNLGLNTEAFF. CDR3 nucleotides: TGTGCCAGCAATCTAGGTCTGAACACTGAAGCTTTCTTT.

The chain carries TRBV6-1 and TRBJ2-7; TRBD2 might be the D (5 bases). The CDR3 consists of 14 residues. The ends were cut back, 2 bases at V and 3 bases at J, with 11 bases in the middle. Germline values: CDR1 MNHNS, CDR2 SASEGT. The CDR3, as DNA: TGTGCCAGCAGTGAATTTTTGGGGAGCTACGAGCAGTACTTC. Translating gives CASSEFLGSYEQYF.

The chain is built from TRBV7-2 and TRBJ1-2; tentatively, D is TRBD1 (5 bases). The CDR3 is made up of 14 amino acids. Germline V lookup: CDR1 SGHTA, CDR2 FQGNSA. The V and J ends lost 4 bases and 4 bases respectively, with 13 bases between them. The CDR3 loop reads CASSSDSRVYGYTF. The CDR3 coding sequence is TGTGCCAGCAGCTCCGACAGCCGGGTCTATGGCTACACCTTC.

The CDR3 protein is CASSLRVIDTGELFF. The CDR3 nucleotides read TGTGCCAGCAGTTTGAGGGTTATCGACACCGGGGAGCTGTTTTTT. The rearrangement joins TRBV27 to TRBJ2-2; tentative D call: TRBD2 (5 bases). The CDR3 length is 15 residues. The germline V and J ends were trimmed by 3 bases and 3 bases, with 11 bases remaining between them. CDR1 is MNHEY, CDR2 SMNVEV, per germline (reference sequence).

The rearrangement links TRBV9 to TRBJ2-3, with D hard to call. Trimming took off 3 bases at V and 6 bases at J, with 11 bases between the two ends. CDR1 is SGDLS, CDR2 YYNGEE, per germline. The CDR3 length is 13 residues. CDR3 nucleotide sequence: TGTGCCAGCAGCGCCCCCGGAACCGATACGCAGTATTTT. Translating it yields CASSAPGTDTQYF.

This chain links TRBV6-5 with TRBJ1-1; D gene unclear. Germline V gives CDR1 MNHEY, CDR2 SVGAGI. This CDR3 is 14 amino acids long. V lost 7 bases and J 0 bases, leaving 12 bases between the germline ends. CDR3 in amino acids: CASTPPGMNTEAFF. In DNA form, the CDR3 reads TGTGCCAGCACCCCCCCGGGAATGAACACTGAAGCTTTCTTT.

This clone was counted between two and nine times. The J gene is TRBJ1-6, the V gene TRBV11-2, with D possibly TRBD1 on 5 matching bases. Looked up from germline, CDR1 is SGHAT and CDR2 is FQNNGV. The CDR3 runs 16 residues. V lost 6 bases, J lost 9 bases, and 21 bases lay in between. CDR3 bases: TGTGCCAGCAGATGGCACGGGACGGCCGGCAGTTCACCCCTCCACTTT. It is translated as CASRWHGTAGSSPLHF.

The rearrangement links TRBV2 to TRBJ2-1; TRBD1 might be the D (5 bases). This CDR3 comprises 13 residues. V lost 8 bases, J lost 1 base, and 9 bases lay in between. Germline assignment: CDR1 SNHLY and CDR2 FYNNEI. CDR3 coding DNA: TGTGCCAGCTTAGGGGTGTCCTACAATGAGCAGTTCTTC. Translated: CASLGVSYNEQFF.

The chain is built from TRBV5-1 and TRBJ2-2, with 8 bases matching TRBD2. The CDR3 is 15 amino acids. V shed 4 bases and J 6 bases; nucleotides not matched to a gene: 8. CDR1 SGHRS and CDR2 YFSETQ come from the germline V gene. The CDR3 here is CASSILPGGPGELFF. The CDR3 DNA reads TGCGCCAGCAGCATCCTACCGGGAGGGCCCGGGGAGCTGTTTTTT.

The chain is built from TRBV30 and TRBJ2-1; tentative D call: TRBD2 (6 bases). The CDR3 loop spans 14 amino acids. The germline CDR1 and CDR2 sequences are GTSNPN and SVGIG (reference sequence). V shed 1 base and J shed 12 bases, with 19 bases lying between them. CDR3 residues: CAWSGGGSFGGQFF. For the CDR3, the DNA is TGTGCCTGGAGTGGTGGAGGGTCCTTCGGAGGGCAGTTCTTC.

This clone was picked up one time. This chain connects TRBV7-9 to TRBJ2-1; 8 nucleotides align to TRBD2. The V segment lost 1 base and the J segment 5 bases; nucleotides outside the gene matches: 7. The CDR3 length is 16 residues. In germline, CDR1 is SEHNR, CDR2 FQNEAQ (reference sequence). The CDR3 spells CASSLEQRGTHNEQFF. CDR3 coding DNA: TGTGCCAGCAGCTTAGAACAGCGGGGGACCCACAATGAGCAGTTCTTC.

The chain employs TRBV7-2 and TRBJ1-1, with 7 bases fitting TRBD1. After removal of 7 bases from V and 0 bases from J, the junction contained 2 bases not matched to a gene. From germline, CDR1 is SGHTA and CDR2 FQGNSA. This CDR3 has 13 residues. The CDR3 loop is CASNGQVNTEAFF. DNA of the CDR3: TGTGCCAGCAACGGACAGGTGAACACTGAAGCTTTCTTT.